Many counts were recorded for the clone carrying this TCR beta chain. This specimen belongs to a study of blood T cell repertoires in COVID-19. Participants came from some 23 US areas, aged about 18 to 89 years. The assay was immunoSEQ multiplex PCR, and TCRdb's table has in-frame clones only and misses some. The table records roughly 380,000 clones, more than 75% of them present only once. V shed 4 bases and J 0 bases; nucleotides not matched to a gene: 10. Germline CDR1 is SGHVS and CDR2 is FQNEAQ. This CDR3 has 18 residues. This receptor was identified in a woman aged 25 to 39 who had recovered from COVID-19. The chain links TRBV7-8 to TRBJ1-5, with 9 bases lining up with TRBD1. Sample: PBMCs or T cells enriched from blood (not recorded which). The CDR3 nucleotides are TGTGCCAGCAGCTCCGGGACAGGGTGGATATATAGCAATCAGCCCCAGCATTTT. Translated: CASSSGTGWIYSNQPQHF.